The subject of this entry is one T cell receptor (beta chain). Germline CDR1 is SGHVS and CDR2 is FQNEAQ. The CDR3 contains 17 residues. Trimming took 5 bases from V and 6 from J; bases not matched to a gene: 10. Authors' processing steps: It was from reference gene primer amplification that nucleated cell counts were estimated. Repertoires were generated with immunoSEQ multiplex PCR, while TCRdb's copy carries only in-frame clones and drops some. V and J calls and clone size follow that table, whereas D and trimming were derived from the DNA. The sample has more than 200,000 clones; approximately 84% are singletons. The sample is drawn from a study of blood T cell repertoires in COVID-19.

Sequencing was done on a sample of peripheral blood. The chain has TRBV7-8 and TRBJ2-1; the match to TRBD2 covers 13 bases. This receptor was taken from a man aged 50 or older with COVID-19, enrolled during active disease. CDR3 amino acids: CASSTQVLAGGRNEQFF. DNA of the CDR3: TGTGCCAGCAGCACACAGGTACTAGCGGGGGGGCGCAATGAGCAGTTCTTC. Supplemented by reference TRBV7-8 and TRBJ2-1, the full variable domain reads GAGVSQSPRYKVAKRGQDVALRCDPISGHVSLFWYQQALGQGPEFLTYFQNEAQLDKSGLPSDRFFAERPEGSVSTLKIQRTQQEDSAVYLCASSTQVLAGGRNEQFFGPGTRLTVL.